The clone carrying this T cell receptor (beta chain) was seen a handful of times. This entry belongs to a study of blood T cell repertoires in COVID-19. Study details: Sample material is recorded as cDNA or gDNA derived from T cells, B-cell-depleted T cells, or PBMCs.

The table came from immunoSEQ multiplex PCR; TCRdb's copy has only in-frame clones and leaves some out. The table has a few hundred thousand clones, about 85% seen once. The germline CDR1 and CDR2 sequences are SGHAT and FQNNGV. Trimming pared 0 bases from V and 4 bases from J, leaving 12 bases between. The CDR3 covers 15 residues. The source material was peripheral blood. The V gene is TRBV11-2, the J gene TRBJ2-5, with a possible D match to TRBD2 (5 bases). This receptor was obtained from a human donor with COVID-19, enrolled during active disease. The donor label of this sample is uncertain. The CDR3: CASSLDRLARETQYF. Here the CDR3 DNA reads TGTGCCAGCAGCTTAGATAGGCTAGCCCGAGAGACCCAGTACTTC.